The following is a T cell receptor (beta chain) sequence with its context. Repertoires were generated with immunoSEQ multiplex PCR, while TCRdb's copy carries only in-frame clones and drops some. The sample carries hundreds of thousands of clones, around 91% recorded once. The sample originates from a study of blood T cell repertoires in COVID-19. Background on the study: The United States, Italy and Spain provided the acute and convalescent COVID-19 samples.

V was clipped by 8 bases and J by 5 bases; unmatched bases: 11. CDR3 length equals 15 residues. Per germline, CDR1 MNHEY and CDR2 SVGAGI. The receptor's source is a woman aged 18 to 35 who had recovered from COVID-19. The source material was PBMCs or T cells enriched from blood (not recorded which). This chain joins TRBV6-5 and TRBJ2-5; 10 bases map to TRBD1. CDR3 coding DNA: TGTGCCAGCCATTTGGGGACAGGGGATTTGGAGACCCAGTACTTC. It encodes CASHLGTGDLETQYF.